This TCR beta chain stems from a study of Ad26.COV2.S vaccination and SARS-CoV-2 variants. This table comes from immunoSEQ multiplex PCR, and its TCRdb copy is limited to in-frame clones, with some not included. The table shows fewer than 400,000 clones, with around four fifths occurring only once. Indicated treatment: 15 to 20 received Ad26.COV2.S at low or high dose, single or two shots; roughly 5 received placebo; per-sample allocation not given. Specimen acquisition occurred on day 63 following the initial vaccine or placebo injection. Germline CDR1 and CDR2: LNHNV and YYDKDF (reference sequence). V lost 4 bases to trimming and J lost 3 bases, with 13 bases between them. CDR3 length: 14 residues.

V and J are TRBV15 and TRBJ2-7; a possible D gene is TRBD2 (5 bases). Specimen: peripheral blood, collected in a trial of Ad26.COV2.S vaccine versus placebo. This clonotype was sampled from a person between 18 and 59 years old who received the Ad26.COV2.S COVID-19 vaccine or a placebo. The CDR3 region is CATSTDGNLYEQYF. The DNA for the CDR3 is TGTGCCACCAGCACCGACGGGAACCTCTACGAGCAGTACTTC. Supplemented by reference TRBV15 and TRBJ2-7, the full variable domain reads DAMVIQNPRYQVTQFGKPVTLSCSQTLNHNVMYWYQQKSSQAPKLLFHYYDKDFNNEADTPDNFQSRRPNTSFCFLDIRSPGLGDTAMYLCATSTDGNLYEQYFGPGTRLTVT.